This T cell receptor (beta chain) was documented in a study of CD8 T cells in acute hepatitis C reinfection. Findings and caveats of the study: Chronically infected subjects had no follow-up NS3-1073 repertoires. Preferential TRBV04 and TRBV06 usage appeared in all groups and was not explained by the naive pool.

The length of the CDR3 is 11 residues. Germline CDR1 is SGDLS and CDR2 is YYNGEE. Trimming took 3 bases from V and 5 from J, leaving 3 bases between them. Measured with immunoSEQ multiplex PCR; TCRdb has only the in-frame clones, and not every one. The repertoire holds over a thousand clones, with 50% to 75% as singletons. Time point described: at least 347 days after estimated infection, following spontaneous clearance. Hepatitis C virus-specific T cells were sequenced directly ex vivo without in vitro expansion. This chain connects TRBV9 to TRBJ2-1; D is unresolved. This sample comprised HCV NS3-1073 tetramer-sorted CD8+ T cells from PBMCs, obtained at follow-up. The receptor was derived from a man aged 35 to 55 who spontaneously cleared hepatitis C infection. In nucleotides, the CDR3 is TGTGCCAGCAGCGACAACAATGAGCAGTTCTTC. It is translated as CASSDNNEQFF.